This TCR beta chain was identified in a study of regulatory T cells in long-lasting Graves disease. Sample time point: newly diagnosed GD, antithyroid drugs for less than 3 months. The TCR library was made from RNA extracted from PBMCs. In this cohort, patients came from an endocrinology department located in Xi'an, China. Turning to this clonotype: Its antigen remains unidentified.

The CDR3 runs 15 residues. V was clipped by 3 bases and J by 5 bases, with 14 bases between them. Germline V CDR1 and CDR2: SGHRS, YFSETQ. Building of the TCR beta libraries involved iRepertoire HTBI primers and Arm-PCR of CDR3 regions. TCRdb reanalysed the multiplex PCR reads using MiXCR and keeps one entry per CDR3 protein. The sample yields 350,000 to 450,000 distinct CDR3 sequences, roughly a sixth seen once. Study-wide results and caveats: Lower TCR diversity was seen in persistent Graves' patients than in newly diagnosed ones. Small numbers of samples may have cut accuracy. Thyroid tissue went unexamined; only peripheral blood was analyzed.

These data also featured in a second study, about T cells in Graves' hyperthyroidism and ophthalmopathy.

This clonotype was sampled from a man aged 35-49 years with Graves disease. The specimen comprised peripheral blood mononuclear cells (PBMCs), sampled at new diagnosis, from a patient treated with antithyroid drugs. The chain is built from TRBV5-1 and TRBJ1-4; a possible D gene is TRBD1 (5 bases). The CDR3 nucleotides read TGCGCCAGCAGCTGGGAGGGGAGGAGAAATGAAAAACTGTTTTTT. It codes for CASSWEGRRNEKLFF.